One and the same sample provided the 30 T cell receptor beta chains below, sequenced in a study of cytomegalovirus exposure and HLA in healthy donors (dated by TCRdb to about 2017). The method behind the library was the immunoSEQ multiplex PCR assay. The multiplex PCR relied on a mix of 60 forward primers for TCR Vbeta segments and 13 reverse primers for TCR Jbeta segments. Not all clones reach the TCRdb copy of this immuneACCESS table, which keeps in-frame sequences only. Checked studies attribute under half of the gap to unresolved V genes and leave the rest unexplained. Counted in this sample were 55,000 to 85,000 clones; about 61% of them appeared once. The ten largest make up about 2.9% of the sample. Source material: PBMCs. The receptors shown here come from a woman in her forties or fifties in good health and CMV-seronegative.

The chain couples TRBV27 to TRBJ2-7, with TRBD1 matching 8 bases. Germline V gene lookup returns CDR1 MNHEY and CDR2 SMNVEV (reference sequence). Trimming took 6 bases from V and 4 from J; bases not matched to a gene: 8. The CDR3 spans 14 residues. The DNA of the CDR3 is TGTGCCAGCAGGCTCGGACAGGGCTTGTACGAGCAGTACTTC. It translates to CASRLGQGLYEQYF.

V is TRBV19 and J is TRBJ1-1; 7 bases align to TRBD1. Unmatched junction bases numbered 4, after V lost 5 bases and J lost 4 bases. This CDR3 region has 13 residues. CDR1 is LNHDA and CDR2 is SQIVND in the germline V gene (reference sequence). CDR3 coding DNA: TGTGCCAGTAGTCTGTGGGACAGCACTGAAGCTTTCTTT. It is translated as CASSLWDSTEAFF.

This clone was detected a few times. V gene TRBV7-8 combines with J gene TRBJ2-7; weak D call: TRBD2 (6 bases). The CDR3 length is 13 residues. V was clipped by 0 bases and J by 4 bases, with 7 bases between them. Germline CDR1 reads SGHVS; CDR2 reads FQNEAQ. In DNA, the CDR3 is TGTGCCAGCAGCTTAGCGGGAGGATACGAGCAGTACTTC. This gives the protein CASSLAGGYEQYF.

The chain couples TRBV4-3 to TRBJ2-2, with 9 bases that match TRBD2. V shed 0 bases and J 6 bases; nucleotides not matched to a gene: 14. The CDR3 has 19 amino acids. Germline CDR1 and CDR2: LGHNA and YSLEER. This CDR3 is CASSQDGPLQGGRAGELFF. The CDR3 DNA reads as TGCGCCAGCAGCCAAGATGGCCCCTTACAGGGCGGGAGGGCCGGGGAGCTGTTTTTT.

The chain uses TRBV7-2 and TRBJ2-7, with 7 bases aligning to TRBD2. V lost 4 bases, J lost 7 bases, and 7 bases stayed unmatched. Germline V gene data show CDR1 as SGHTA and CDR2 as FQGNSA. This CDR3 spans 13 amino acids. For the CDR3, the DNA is TGTGCCAGCAGCTACGCGGGAGATGGGGAGCAGTACTTC. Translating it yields CASSYAGDGEQYF.

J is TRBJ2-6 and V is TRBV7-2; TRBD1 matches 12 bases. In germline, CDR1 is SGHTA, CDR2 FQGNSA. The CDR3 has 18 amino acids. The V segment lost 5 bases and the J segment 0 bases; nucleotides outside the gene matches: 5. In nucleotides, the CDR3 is TGTGCCAGCAGCCAACCGGGACAGGGGGCCTCTGGGGCCAACGTCCTGACTTTC. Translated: CASSQPGQGASGANVLTF.

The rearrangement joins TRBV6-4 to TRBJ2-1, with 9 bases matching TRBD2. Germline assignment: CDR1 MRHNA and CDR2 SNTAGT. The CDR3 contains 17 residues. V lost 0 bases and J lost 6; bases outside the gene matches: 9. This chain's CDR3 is CASSDSYVGGRANEQFF. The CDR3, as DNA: TGTGCCAGCAGTGACTCCTACGTAGGCGGGAGGGCCAATGAGCAGTTCTTC.

CDR3 sequence (DNA): TGTGCCAGCAGTCCTCAGAGCGGCGCTGAAGCTTTCTTT. The encoded protein is CASSPQSGAEAFF. The chain is built from TRBV27 and TRBJ1-1; no clear D gene. Germline CDR1 MNHEY, CDR2 SMNVEV (reference sequence). The CDR3 has 13 amino acids. Trimming pared 5 bases from V and 6 bases from J, leaving 13 bases between.

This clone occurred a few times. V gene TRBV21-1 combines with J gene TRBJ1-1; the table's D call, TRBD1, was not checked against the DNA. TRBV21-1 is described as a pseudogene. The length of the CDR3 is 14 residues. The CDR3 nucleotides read TGTGCCAGCAGCACCTTAGGACAGGGGACCGAAGCTTTCTTT. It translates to CASSTLGQGTEAFF.

The DNA of the CDR3 is TGTGCCAGCAGTTACAGGGGGCGAACCGCTGGCTACACCTTC. This translates into CASSYRGRTAGYTF. The chain combines TRBV6-5 with TRBJ1-2; TRBD1 matches 7 bases. V was pared by 2 bases and J by 7 bases, with 7 bases of the junction left unmatched. Germline CDR1 is MNHEY and CDR2 is SVGAGI. The CDR3 has 14 amino acids.

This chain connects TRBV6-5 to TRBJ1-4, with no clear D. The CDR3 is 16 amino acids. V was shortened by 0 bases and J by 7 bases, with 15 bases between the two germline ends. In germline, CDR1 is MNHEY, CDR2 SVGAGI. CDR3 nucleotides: TGTGCCAGCAGTTACTCGTCTGCGGGCGAGGGTGAAAAACTGTTTTTT. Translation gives CASSYSSAGEGEKLFF.

In nucleotides, the CDR3 is TGTGCCAGCAGTGGGACTAGCGGGGGGGGAGATCAAGATACGCAGTATTTT. Translated, it gives CASSGTSGGGDQDTQYF. V gene TRBV6-1 combines with J gene TRBJ2-3; 15 nucleotides match TRBD2. Unmatched junction bases numbered 7, after V lost 4 bases and J lost 5 bases. CDR3 length: 17 amino acids. Germline V CDR1 and CDR2: MNHNS, SASEGT.

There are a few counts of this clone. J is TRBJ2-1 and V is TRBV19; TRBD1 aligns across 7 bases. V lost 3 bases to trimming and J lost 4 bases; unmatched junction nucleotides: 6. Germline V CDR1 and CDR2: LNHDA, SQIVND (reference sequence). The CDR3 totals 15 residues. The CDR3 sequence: CASSIFWDRYNEQFF. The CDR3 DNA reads TGTGCCAGTAGTATTTTTTGGGACAGATACAATGAGCAGTTCTTC.

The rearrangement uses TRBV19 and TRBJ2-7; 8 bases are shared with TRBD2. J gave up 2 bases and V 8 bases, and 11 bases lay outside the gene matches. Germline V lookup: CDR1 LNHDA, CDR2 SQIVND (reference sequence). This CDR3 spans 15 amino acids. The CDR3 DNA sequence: TGTGCCAGTGCCCTATTGGCGGGAGGTCCCTACGAGCAGTACTTC. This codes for CASALLAGGPYEQYF.

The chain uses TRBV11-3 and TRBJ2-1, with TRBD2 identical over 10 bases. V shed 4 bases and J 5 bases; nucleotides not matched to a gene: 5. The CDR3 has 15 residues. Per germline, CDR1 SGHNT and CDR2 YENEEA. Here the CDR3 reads CASSSGLAPHNEQFF. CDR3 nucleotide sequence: TGTGCCAGCAGCTCGGGACTAGCGCCTCACAATGAGCAGTTCTTC. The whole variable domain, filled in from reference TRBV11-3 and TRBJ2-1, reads EAGVVQSPRYKIIEKKQPVAFWCNPISGHNTLYWYLQNLGQGPELLIRYENEEAVDDSQLPKDRFSAERLKGVDSTLKIQPAELGDSAVYLCASSSGLAPHNEQFFGPGTRLTVL.

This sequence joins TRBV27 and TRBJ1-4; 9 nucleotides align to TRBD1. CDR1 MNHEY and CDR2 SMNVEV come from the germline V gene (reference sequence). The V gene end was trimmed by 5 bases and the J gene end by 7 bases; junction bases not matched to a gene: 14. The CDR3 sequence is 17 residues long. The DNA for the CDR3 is TGTGCCAGCAGTCCTGGGACAGGGCGGAAGGGTGGTGAAAAACTGTTTTTT. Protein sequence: CASSPGTGRKGGEKLFF.

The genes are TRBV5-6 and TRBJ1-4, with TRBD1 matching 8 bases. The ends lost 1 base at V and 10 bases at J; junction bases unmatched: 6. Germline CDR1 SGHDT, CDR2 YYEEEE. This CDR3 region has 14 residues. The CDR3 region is CASSLWQGAVKLFF. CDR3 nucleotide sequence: TGTGCCAGCAGCTTGTGGCAGGGGGCGGTAAAACTGTTTTTT. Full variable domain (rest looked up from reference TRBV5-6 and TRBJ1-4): DAGVTQSPTHLIKTRGQQVTLRCSPKSGHDTVSWYQQALGQGPQFIFQYYEEEERQRGNFPDRFSGHQFPNYSSELNVNALLLGDSALYLCASSLWQGAVKLFFGSGTQLSVL.

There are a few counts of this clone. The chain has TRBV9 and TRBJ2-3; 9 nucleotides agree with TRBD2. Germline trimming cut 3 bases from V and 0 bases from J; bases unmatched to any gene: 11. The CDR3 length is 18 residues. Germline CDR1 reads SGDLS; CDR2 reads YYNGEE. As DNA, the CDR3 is TGTGCCAGCAGCGCTCGTAGCGGGAGCTCTAGTAGCACAGATACGCAGTATTTT. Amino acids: CASSARSGSSSSTDTQYF.

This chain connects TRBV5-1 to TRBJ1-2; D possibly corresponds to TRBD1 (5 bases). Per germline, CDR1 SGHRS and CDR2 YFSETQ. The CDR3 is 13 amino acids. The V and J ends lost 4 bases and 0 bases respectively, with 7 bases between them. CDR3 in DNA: TGCGCCAGCAGCCTACAGGCTAACTATGGCTACACCTTC. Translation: CASSLQANYGYTF.

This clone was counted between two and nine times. The CDR3 region is CASSLDGQGGRDTQYF. The CDR3 DNA sequence: TGCGCCAGCAGCTTGGACGGACAGGGGGGTAGGGATACGCAGTATTTT. V usage is TRBV5-1 and J usage is TRBJ2-3, with 10 bases matching TRBD1. V lost 0 bases and J lost 6; bases outside the gene matches: 7. The V gene's germline CDR1 is SGHRS and CDR2 YFSETQ. The CDR3 extends over 16 amino acids.

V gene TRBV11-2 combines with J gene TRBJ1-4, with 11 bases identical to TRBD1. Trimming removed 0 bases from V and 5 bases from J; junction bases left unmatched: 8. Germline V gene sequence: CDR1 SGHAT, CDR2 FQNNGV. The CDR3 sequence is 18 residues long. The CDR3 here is CASSLDVDRGLQNEKLFF. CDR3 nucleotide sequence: TGTGCCAGCAGCTTAGATGTGGACAGGGGGCTCCAAAATGAAAAACTGTTTTTT. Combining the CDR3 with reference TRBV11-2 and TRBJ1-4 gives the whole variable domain EAGVAQSPRYKIIEKRQSVAFWCNPISGHATLYWYQQILGQGPKLLIQFQNNGVVDDSQLPKDRFSAERLKGVDSTLKIQPAKLEDSAVYLCASSLDVDRGLQNEKLFFGSGTQLSVL.

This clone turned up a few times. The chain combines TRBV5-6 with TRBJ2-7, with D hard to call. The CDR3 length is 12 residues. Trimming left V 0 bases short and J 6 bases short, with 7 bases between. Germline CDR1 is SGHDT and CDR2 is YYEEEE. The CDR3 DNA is TGTGCCAGCAGCTTGGTCTCCGGCGAGCAGTACTTC. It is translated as CASSLVSGEQYF.

The CDR3 here is CASSFPGTGGADTQYF. As DNA, the CDR3 is TGTGCCAGCAGTTTTCCCGGGACAGGGGGCGCAGATACGCAGTATTTT. V gene TRBV27 combines with J gene TRBJ2-3; TRBD1 matches at 12 bases. CDR1 is MNHEY and CDR2 is SMNVEV in the germline V gene (reference sequence). The junction had 5 bases not matched to a gene; V was cut back by 3 bases and J by 4 bases. The length of the CDR3 is 16 residues.

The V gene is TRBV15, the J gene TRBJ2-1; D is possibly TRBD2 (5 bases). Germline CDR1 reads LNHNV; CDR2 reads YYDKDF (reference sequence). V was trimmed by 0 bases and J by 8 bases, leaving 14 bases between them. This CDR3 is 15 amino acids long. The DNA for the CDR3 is TGTGCCACCAGCAGAGACCCTGTTCGGGGTCATGAGCAGTTCTTC. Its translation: CATSRDPVRGHEQFF.

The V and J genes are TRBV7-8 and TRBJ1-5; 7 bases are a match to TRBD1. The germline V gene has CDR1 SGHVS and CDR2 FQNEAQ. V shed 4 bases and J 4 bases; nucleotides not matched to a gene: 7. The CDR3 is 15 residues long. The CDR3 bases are TGTGCCAGCAGCTCGCGCGGGACAGAAAATCAGCCCCAGCATTTT. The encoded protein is CASSSRGTENQPQHF.

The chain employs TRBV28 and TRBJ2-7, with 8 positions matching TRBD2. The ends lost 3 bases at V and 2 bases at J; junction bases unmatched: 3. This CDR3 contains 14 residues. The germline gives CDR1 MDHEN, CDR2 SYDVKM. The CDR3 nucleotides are TGTGCCAGCAGTTTGCCGGGAGGGGCCTACGAGCAGTACTTC. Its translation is CASSLPGGAYEQYF.

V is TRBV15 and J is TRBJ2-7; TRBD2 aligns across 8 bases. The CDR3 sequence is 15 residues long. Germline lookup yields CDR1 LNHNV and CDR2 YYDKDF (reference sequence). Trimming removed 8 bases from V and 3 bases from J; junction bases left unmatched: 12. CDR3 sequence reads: CATLRQLAGFYEQYF. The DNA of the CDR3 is TGTGCCACCCTAAGGCAGCTAGCGGGTTTCTACGAGCAGTACTTC.

The CDR3 protein is CASSPVSHSEQYF. CDR3 nucleotide sequence: TGTGCCAGCAGCCCCGTTTCTCATAGTGAGCAGTACTTC. This sequence joins TRBV13 and TRBJ2-7; D remains unclear. Germline lookup yields CDR1 PRHDT and CDR2 FYEKMQ (reference sequence). V was clipped by 5 bases and J by 7 bases, with 15 bases between them. This CDR3 is built from 13 residues.

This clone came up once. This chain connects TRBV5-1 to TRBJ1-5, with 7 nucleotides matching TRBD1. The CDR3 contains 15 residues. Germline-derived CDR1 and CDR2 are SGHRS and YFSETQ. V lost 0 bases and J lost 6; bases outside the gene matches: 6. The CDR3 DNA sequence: TGCGCCAGCAGCTTGGACCAGGGGGATGGTCAGCCCCAGCATTTT. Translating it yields CASSLDQGDGQPQHF.

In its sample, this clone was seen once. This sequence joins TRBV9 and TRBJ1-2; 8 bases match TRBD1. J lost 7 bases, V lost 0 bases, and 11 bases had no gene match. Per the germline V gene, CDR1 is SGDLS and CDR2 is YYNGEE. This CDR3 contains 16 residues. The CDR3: CASSVGQGPPSRGYTF. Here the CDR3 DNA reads TGTGCCAGCAGCGTAGGACAGGGGCCACCCAGCCGTGGCTACACCTTC.